This note documents a single TCR beta chain sequence. This clonotype was counted between two and nine times. Its antigen is unknown. Nothing much larger sits one base from this clone, and base qualities are not available. Systemically healthy Caucasian individuals from Russia, 39 in total and aged about 6 to 95 years, were included as donors. Around 10 milliliters of peripheral blood were collected from each donor into EDTA-treated Vacutainer tubes. Ficoll-Paque density-gradient centrifugation was used to isolate PBMCs, with at least 7 million per sample. Total RNA, at least 6 micrograms per sample, was extracted from PBMCs with Trizol reagent. Naive CD45RAhigh/CD27high T cell percentages were measured by flow cytometry on a PBMC aliquot from every donor. From cysteine to phenylalanine, the CDR3 is 14 amino acids long. The retained sequence is limited to the CDR3, 42 bases, with the frame set at the first base. V is reduced by 5 bases and J by 5 bases, leaving a spacing of 16 bases between them. As encoded in the germline V gene, CDR1 is SGHVS while CDR2 is FQNEAQ.

The data were taken from a study of blood T cells in healthy people across ages (dated by TCRdb to about 2015). Turning to the overall study: In model experiments, roughly one uniquely barcoded TCR beta cDNA molecule per two T cells was captured by template switching. For two donors (one aged 18 to 30 and one aged 80 or older), the study analyzed two additional independent replicas of 1 million unique cDNA reads from the same blood draw. Using deep sequencing normalized with unique cDNA molecular identifiers, the study measured how TCR beta repertoire diversity changes with age. The donors were divided into four age groups: young (average roughly 15 years), middle-aged (roughly 40), aged (62) and long-lived (roughly 86).

Results and caveats for the whole study, not just this receptor: There was a strong correlation between observed TCR beta diversity and the percentage of naive T cells measured by flow cytometry. Estimates of total diversity based on one million sequenced T cells were regarded as lower bounds and as underestimates. Compared with the aged group, the long-lived group had more naive CD4+ T cells, fewer expanded clones and increased TCR diversity, a pattern suggesting age selection. Because profiling used bulk unsorted PBMCs, naive and antigen-experienced compartments could not be compared conclusively. As age increased, observed TCR beta diversity per million T cells dropped in a roughly linear way, and a significant reduction was already evident by age 40. Donor CMV infection status was unknown, potentially confounding age-related changes in expanded clonotypes.

Library creation used 5' RACE. Instrument used: Illumina HiSeq 2500. The second PCR ran for roughly 7 to 11 cycles and used a J-beta primer mix along with a sample-barcoded 5' primer. A unique molecular identifier was introduced onto each TCR beta cDNA molecule by a template-switch 5' adaptor carrying 12 random nucleotides. At least 2.5 million CDR3-containing paired-end reads were obtained from each sample. The Mint cDNA synthesis kit, primed by a TRBC-specific oligonucleotide, was used to synthesize first-strand cDNA from all RNA. Following uracil-DNA glycosylase treatment, a first 18-cycle PCR with universal primers M1SS and BC2_uni_R was performed on all cDNA. The published analysis was carried out like this. Normalization of each sample was performed by random selection of 1 million high-quality reads, each carrying a distinct molecular identifier. Instead of being binned into consensus sequences, reads that shared molecular identifiers were thrown out. MiTCR, run with a Q25 quality threshold and the strictest error-elimination algorithm, handled CDR3 identification, clonotype clustering and error correction. A nonparametric unseen species model with Euler transformation was used to estimate a lower bound on total TCR beta diversity. Clones were called with MiXCR by TCRdb after fastp trimmed the public reads at Q25, and only in-frame beta chains were retained. CDR3 protein sequences are deduplicated, and each keeps its most common genes and DNA. For this entry, the V and J calls and clone size follow TCRdb and not the study's own pipeline. The table for this sample lists some 800,000 distinct CDR3 sequences; about 25% of them were counted only once. 3.7% of the sample is taken by the ten largest.

The same specimen was also included in a second study, on T cells of mothers and their children. The second paper states: The donors were nine systemically healthy Caucasian individuals, made up of three mothers and their six children. cDNA synthesis used all of the extracted RNA, with approximately 1.4 ug of RNA in each 15 ul reaction. In the second PCR, the M1S primer added sample barcodes and 2-4 random nucleotides. Each mother yielded over 9.5 million TCR beta CDR3 reads and each child 3 million to 3.5 million reads. In both related and unrelated pairs, thymic selection shapes the output of TCR recombination in a similar way, with inherited differences having only a minor effect. Normalized repertoire overlap was always found to be slightly, but never significantly, higher in related mother-child pairs than in unrelated mother-child pairs. Persistent microchimeric T cell clones were not detected, at a sensitivity of about 100 clones per million clonotypes. To look for features that set related mother-child pairs apart from unrelated individuals, the researchers ran deep NGS to compare the TCR beta repertoires of mothers and children. On average, the children were about 10 +/- 4 years old, while the mothers were around 42 +/- 4 years old. After adapters were ligated using NEBNext reagents, the libraries underwent 100+100 nt paired-end sequencing on an Illumina HiSeq 2000. To avoid cross-contamination, the mother libraries and the child libraries were prepared a month apart and sequenced in separate runs. Between about 500,000 and 2,100,000 distinct TCR beta clonotypes were identified per donor. Naive TCR beta clonotypes were estimated from low-frequency clonotypes matched to each donor's FACS-determined naive share, without sorting.

The receptor was derived from a boy younger than 18 in good health. The chain is made from TRBV7-8 and TRBJ2-7, and perhaps TRBD2 as D gene, on 5 matching bases. Material: blood. The bases read TGTGCCAGCAGCGGCGGGTACGGCAGTAACGAGCAGTACTTC. Its coded protein is CASSGGYGSNEQYF.